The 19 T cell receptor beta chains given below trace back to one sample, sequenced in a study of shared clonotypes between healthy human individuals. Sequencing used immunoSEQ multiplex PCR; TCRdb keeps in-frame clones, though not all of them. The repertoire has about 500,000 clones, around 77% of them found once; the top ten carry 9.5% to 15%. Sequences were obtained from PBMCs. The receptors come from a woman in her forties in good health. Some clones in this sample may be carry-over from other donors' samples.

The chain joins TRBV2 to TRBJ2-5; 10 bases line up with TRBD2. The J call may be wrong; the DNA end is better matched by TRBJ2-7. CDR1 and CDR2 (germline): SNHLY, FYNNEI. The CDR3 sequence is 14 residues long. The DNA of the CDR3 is TGTGCCAGCAGTCCTGAGAGCGGGAGGGACGAGCAGTACTTC. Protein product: CASSPESGRDEQYF.

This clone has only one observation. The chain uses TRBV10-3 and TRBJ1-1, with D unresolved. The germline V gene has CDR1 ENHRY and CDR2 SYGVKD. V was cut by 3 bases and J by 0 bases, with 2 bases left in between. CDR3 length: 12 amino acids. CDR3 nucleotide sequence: TGTGCCATCAGTGAACTGAACACTGAAGCTTTCTTT. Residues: CAISELNTEAFF.

CDR3 sequence: CASSSHRGPNTEAFF. Written as DNA, the CDR3 is TGTGCCAGCAGCTCACACAGGGGTCCGAACACTGAAGCTTTCTTT. The chain links TRBV5-8 to TRBJ1-1; 7 nucleotides align to TRBD1. After removal of 3 bases from V and 1 base from J, the junction contained 6 bases not matched to a gene. Germline V gives CDR1 SGHTS, CDR2 YDEGEE. The CDR3 extends over 15 amino acids.

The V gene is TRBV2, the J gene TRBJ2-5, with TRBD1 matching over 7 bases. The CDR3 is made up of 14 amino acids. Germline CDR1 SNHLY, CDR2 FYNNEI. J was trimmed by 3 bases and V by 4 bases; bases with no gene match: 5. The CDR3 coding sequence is TGTGCCAGCAGTGGTTGGCAGGGGGAAGAGACCCAGTACTTC. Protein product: CASSGWQGEETQYF.

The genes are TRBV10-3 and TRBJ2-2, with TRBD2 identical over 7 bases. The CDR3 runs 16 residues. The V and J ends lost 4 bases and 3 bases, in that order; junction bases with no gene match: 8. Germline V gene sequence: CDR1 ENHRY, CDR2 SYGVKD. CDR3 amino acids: CAISARREGHTGELFF. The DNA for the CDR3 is TGTGCCATCAGTGCAAGGAGGGAGGGCCACACCGGGGAGCTGTTTTTT.

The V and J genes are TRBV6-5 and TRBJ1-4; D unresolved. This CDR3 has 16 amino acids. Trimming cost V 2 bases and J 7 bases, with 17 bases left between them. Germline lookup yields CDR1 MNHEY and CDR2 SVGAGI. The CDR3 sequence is CASSYASSRTGEKLFF. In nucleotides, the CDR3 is TGTGCCAGCAGTTACGCCTCATCTAGAACGGGTGAAAAACTGTTTTTT.

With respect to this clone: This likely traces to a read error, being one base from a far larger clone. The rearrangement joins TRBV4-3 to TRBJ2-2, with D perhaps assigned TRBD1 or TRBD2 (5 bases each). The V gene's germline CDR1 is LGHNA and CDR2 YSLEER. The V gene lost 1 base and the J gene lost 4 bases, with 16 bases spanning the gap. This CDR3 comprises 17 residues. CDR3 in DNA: TGCGCCAGCAGCCAAGTCATACCGGGACCGAGCACCGGGGAGCTGTTTTTT. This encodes CASSQVIPGPSTGELFF.

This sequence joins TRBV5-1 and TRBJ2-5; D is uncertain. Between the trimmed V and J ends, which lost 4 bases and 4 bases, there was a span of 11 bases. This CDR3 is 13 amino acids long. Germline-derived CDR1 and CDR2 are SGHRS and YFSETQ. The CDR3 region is CASSPIQTETQYF. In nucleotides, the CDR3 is TGCGCCAGCAGCCCGATACAGACAGAGACCCAGTACTTC.

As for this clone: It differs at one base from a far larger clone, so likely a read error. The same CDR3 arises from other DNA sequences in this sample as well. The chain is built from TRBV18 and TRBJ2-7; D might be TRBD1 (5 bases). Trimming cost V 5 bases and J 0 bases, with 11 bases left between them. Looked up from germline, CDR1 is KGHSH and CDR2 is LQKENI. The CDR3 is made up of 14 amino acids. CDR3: CASSSQGSSYEQYF. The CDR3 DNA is TGTGCCAGCTCATCGCAGGGCAGCTCCTACGAGCAGTACTTC.

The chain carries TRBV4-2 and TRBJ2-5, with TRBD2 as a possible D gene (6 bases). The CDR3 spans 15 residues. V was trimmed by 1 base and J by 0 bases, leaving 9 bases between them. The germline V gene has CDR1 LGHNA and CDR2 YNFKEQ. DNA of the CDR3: TGTGCCAGCAGCCAAGTAGGGGACTACCAAGAGACCCAGTACTTC. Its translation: CASSQVGDYQETQYF.

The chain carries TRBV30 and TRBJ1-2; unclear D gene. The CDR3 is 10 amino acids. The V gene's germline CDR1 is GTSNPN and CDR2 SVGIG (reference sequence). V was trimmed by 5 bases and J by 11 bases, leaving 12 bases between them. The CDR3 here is CAWGPPGYTF. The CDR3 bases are TGTGCCTGGGGCCCTCCGGGGTACACCTTC.

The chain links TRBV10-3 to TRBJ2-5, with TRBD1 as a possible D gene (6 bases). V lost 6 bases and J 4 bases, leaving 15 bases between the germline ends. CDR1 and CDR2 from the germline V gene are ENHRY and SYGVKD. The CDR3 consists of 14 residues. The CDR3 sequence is CAISPQGRGETQYF. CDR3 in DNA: TGTGCCATCAGCCCACAGGGTCGAGGAGAGACCCAGTACTTC.

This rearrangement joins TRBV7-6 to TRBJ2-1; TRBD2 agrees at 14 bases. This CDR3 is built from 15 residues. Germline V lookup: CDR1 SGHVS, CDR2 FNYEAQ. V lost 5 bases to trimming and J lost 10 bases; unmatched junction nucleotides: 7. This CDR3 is CASSPGLAGGPEQFF. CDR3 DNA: TGTGCCAGCAGCCCTGGACTAGCGGGAGGCCCGGAGCAGTTCTTC.

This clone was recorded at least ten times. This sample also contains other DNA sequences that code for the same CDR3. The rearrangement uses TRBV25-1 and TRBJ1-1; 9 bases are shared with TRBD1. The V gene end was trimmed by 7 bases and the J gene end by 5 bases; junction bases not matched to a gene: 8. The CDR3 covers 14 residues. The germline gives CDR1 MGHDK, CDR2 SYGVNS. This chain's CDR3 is CASIKQGAQTEAFF. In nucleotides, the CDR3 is TGTGCCAGCATTAAACAGGGGGCGCAAACTGAAGCTTTCTTT. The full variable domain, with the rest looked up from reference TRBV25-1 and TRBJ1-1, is EADIYQTPRYLVIGTGKKITLECSQTMGHDKMYWYQQDPGMELHLIHYSYGVNSTEKGDLSSESTVSRIRTEHFPLTLESARPSHTSQYLCASIKQGAQTEAFFGQGTRLTVV.

CDR3 sequence: CASSPRGQGEKLFF. CDR3 coding DNA: TGTGCCAGCAGTCCGAGGGGGCAGGGTGAAAAACTGTTTTTT. The rearrangement joins TRBV27 to TRBJ1-4; 7 bases are a match to TRBD1. This CDR3 contains 14 residues. Germline CDR1 reads MNHEY; CDR2 reads SMNVEV (reference sequence). V trimming: 5 bases; J trimming: 7 bases; junction bases outside the gene matches: 7.

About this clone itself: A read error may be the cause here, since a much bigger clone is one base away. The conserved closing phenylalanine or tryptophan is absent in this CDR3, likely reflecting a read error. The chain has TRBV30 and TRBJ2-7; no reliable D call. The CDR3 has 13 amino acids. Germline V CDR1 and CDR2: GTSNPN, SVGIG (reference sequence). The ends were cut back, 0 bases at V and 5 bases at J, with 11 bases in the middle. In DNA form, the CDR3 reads TGTGCCTGGAGTGTTAGTAACGGGCACGAGCAGTACCTC. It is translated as CAWSVSNGHEQYL.

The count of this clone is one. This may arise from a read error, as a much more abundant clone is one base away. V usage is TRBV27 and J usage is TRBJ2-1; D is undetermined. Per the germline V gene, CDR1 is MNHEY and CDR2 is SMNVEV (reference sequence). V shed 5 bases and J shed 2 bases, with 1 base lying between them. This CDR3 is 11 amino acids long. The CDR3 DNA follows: TGTGCCAGCAGTGCCTACAATGAGCAGTTCTTC. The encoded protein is CASSAYNEQFF.

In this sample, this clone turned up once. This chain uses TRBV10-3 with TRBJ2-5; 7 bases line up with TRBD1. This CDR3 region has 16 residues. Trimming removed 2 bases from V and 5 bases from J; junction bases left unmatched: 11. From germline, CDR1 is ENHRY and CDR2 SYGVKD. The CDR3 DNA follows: TGTGCCATCAGTGAGATCGGGACAGAATTGTGGGAGACCCAGTACTTC. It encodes CAISEIGTELWETQYF.

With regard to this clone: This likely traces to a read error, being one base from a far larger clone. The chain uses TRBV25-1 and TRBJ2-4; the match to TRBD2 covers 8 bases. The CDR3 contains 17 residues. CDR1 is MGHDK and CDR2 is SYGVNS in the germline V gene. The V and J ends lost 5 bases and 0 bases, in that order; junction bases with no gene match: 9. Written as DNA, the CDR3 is TGTGCCAGCAGTAGACGGGTAGCGGGATCAGCCAAAAACATTCAGTACTTC. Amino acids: CASSRRVAGSAKNIQYF. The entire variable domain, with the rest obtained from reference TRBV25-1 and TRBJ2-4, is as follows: EADIYQTPRYLVIGTGKKITLECSQTMGHDKMYWYQQDPGMELHLIHYSYGVNSTEKGDLSSESTVSRIRTEHFPLTLESARPSHTSQYLCASSRRVAGSAKNIQYFGAGTRLSVL.